The present entry profiles one T cell receptor (beta chain) with its context. The sample originates from a study of blood T cell repertoires in COVID-19. Study context: Material from acute and convalescent COVID-19 was sourced from the United States, Italy and Spain. PBMCs, B-cell-depleted T cells, or T cells provided the cDNA or gDNA that made up the material.

The data were produced by immunoSEQ multiplex PCR, yet TCRdb's version contains in-frame clones alone and is incomplete. Of some 90,000 clones listed, 80% to 90% were seen once; the top ten hold around 2.9%. Sequenced sample: peripheral blood. This TCR came from a man aged 50 or older with COVID-19, enrolled during active disease.

The CDR3 DNA reads TGTGCCAGCAGCTTAGGCGCGGGGGCCTACAATGAGCAGTTCTTC. As protein: CASSLGAGAYNEQFF. The chain has TRBV7-9 and TRBJ2-1; 7 nucleotides line up with TRBD2. V was clipped by 1 base and J by 2 bases; unmatched bases: 2. The germline CDR1 and CDR2 sequences are SEHNR and FQNEAQ (reference sequence). This CDR3 comprises 15 residues. The full variable domain, its missing parts supplied by reference TRBV7-9 and TRBJ2-1, is DTGVSQNPRHKITKRGQNVTFRCDPISEHNRLYWYRQTLGQGPEFLTYFQNEAQLEKSRLLSDRFSAERPKGSFSTLEIQRTEQGDSAMYLCASSLGAGAYNEQFFGPGTRLTVL.